The present entry profiles one TCR beta chain with its context. The antigen remains unidentified. This PCR relied on a set of 60 Vbeta primers and 13 Jbeta primers. The data were produced by immunoSEQ multiplex PCR, yet TCRdb's version contains in-frame clones alone and is incomplete. The sample shows roughly 170,000 clones, approximately 77% of them seen only once. The data derive from a study of cytomegalovirus exposure and HLA in healthy donors. V lost 1 base and J 1 base, leaving 7 bases between the germline ends. The CDR3 loop spans 14 amino acids. Germline V CDR1 and CDR2: SGHAT, FQNNGV. General observations from the study: Presence/absence comparisons presumed near-even sequencing depth among donors.

The sequence was collected from a male donor in good health and CMV-seronegative. The chain joins TRBV11-2 to TRBJ1-1; D is undetermined. The sequencing sample was made of PBMCs. The CDR3 nucleotides are TGTGCCAGCAGCTTAGGACTTGGGAACACTGAAGCTTTCTTT. The encoded protein is CASSLGLGNTEAFF.